A single sample gave rise to the 10 T cell receptor beta chains below, sequenced in a study of blood T cell repertoires in COVID-19 (dated by TCRdb to 2018 to 2020). Library generation was performed with the immunoSEQ multiplex PCR assay. Entries here come from immuneACCESS through TCRdb and include only in-frame sequences with V and J called. Some clones fail to appear in such tables; in the studies checked, an unresolved V gene covers under half of the shortfall, and the cause of the remainder is unknown. The sample data list over 250,000 clones, and around 89% of these were observed just once. The ten top clones hold approximately 3.8% of the sample. Material: peripheral blood. The receptors were sampled from a man aged 60 to 69 who had recovered from COVID-19.

The chain uses TRBV19 and TRBJ2-5, with D maybe TRBD2 (5 bases). The germline CDR1 and CDR2 sequences are LNHDA and SQIVND (reference sequence). V was trimmed by 4 bases and J by 1 base, leaving 7 bases between them. This CDR3 region has 13 residues. CDR3 in amino acids: CASSNGVQETQYF. For the CDR3, the DNA is TGTGCCAGTAGTAACGGGGTCCAAGAGACCCAGTACTTC.

This chain connects TRBV19 to TRBJ2-3, with 10 bases lining up with TRBD2. From germline, CDR1 is LNHDA and CDR2 SQIVND (reference sequence). There are 16 residues in the CDR3. The ends lost 3 bases at V and 2 bases at J; junction bases unmatched: 5. The CDR3: CASSMRLAGATDTQYF. The CDR3 DNA is TGTGCCAGTAGTATGCGGCTAGCGGGGGCCACAGATACGCAGTATTTT.

This chain connects TRBV7-2 to TRBJ1-2, with 7 bases that match TRBD1. CDR3 length equals 15 residues. Trimming took 1 base from V and 2 from J; bases not matched to a gene: 4. Germline CDR1 reads SGHTA; CDR2 reads FQGNSA. The CDR3: CASSLDNRGNYGYTF. As DNA, the CDR3 is TGTGCCAGCAGCTTAGACAACAGGGGAAACTATGGCTACACCTTC.

This chain connects TRBV6-6 to TRBJ2-3; D possibly corresponds to TRBD1 (6 bases). V shed 8 bases and J shed 0 bases, with 9 bases lying between them. Per the germline V gene, CDR1 is MNHNY and CDR2 is SVGAGI (reference sequence). The CDR3 contains 13 residues. The CDR3 sequence is CASGGSSTDTQYF. CDR3 nucleotide sequence: TGTGCCAGCGGGGGCTCTAGCACAGATACGCAGTATTTT.

The J gene is TRBJ2-7, the V gene TRBV11-2, with TRBD2 as a possible D gene (5 bases). The germline V and J ends were trimmed by 0 bases and 0 bases, with 9 bases remaining between them. This CDR3 contains 15 residues. Germline V lookup: CDR1 SGHAT, CDR2 FQNNGV. Here the CDR3 reads CASSLDGVNSYEQYF. CDR3 bases: TGTGCCAGCAGCTTAGACGGGGTAAACTCCTACGAGCAGTACTTC.

The J gene is TRBJ2-3, the V gene TRBV5-1; TRBD2 matches at 7 bases. Germline assignment: CDR1 SGHRS and CDR2 YFSETQ. The CDR3 runs 15 residues. V was pared by 0 bases and J by 3 bases, with 4 bases of the junction left unmatched. The CDR3 DNA follows: TGCGCCAGCAGCTTGGCCAGCGGGGAGACAGATACGCAGTATTTT. It yields the protein CASSLASGETDTQYF.

V and J are TRBV12-3 or TRBV12-4 and TRBJ2-1; tentatively, D is TRBD2 (5 bases). The CDR3 has 13 amino acids. The ends were cut back, 4 bases at V and 1 base at J, with 5 bases in the middle. CDR3 amino acids: CASSSGSYNEQFF. CDR3 nucleotides: TGTGCCAGCAGTTCGGGGTCCTACAATGAGCAGTTCTTC.

This clone was picked up one time. V and J are TRBV15 and TRBJ2-7; TRBD1 aligns across 7 bases. From germline, CDR1 is LNHNV and CDR2 YYDKDF (reference sequence). J was trimmed by 3 bases and V by 0 bases; bases with no gene match: 8. This CDR3 spans 16 amino acids. The CDR3 reads CATSREGGQILYEQYF. The CDR3 bases are TGTGCCACCAGCAGAGAAGGGGGCCAGATCCTCTACGAGCAGTACTTC.

V usage is TRBV10-3 and J usage is TRBJ1-3; D gene uncertain. The germline V gene has CDR1 ENHRY and CDR2 SYGVKD. The V gene lost 2 bases and the J gene lost 0 bases, with 11 bases spanning the gap. The CDR3 has 16 amino acids. CDR3 protein: CAISEGPSPSGNTIYF. In DNA, the CDR3 is TGTGCCATCAGTGAGGGGCCGTCCCCCTCTGGAAACACCATATATTTT.

The chain employs TRBV13 and TRBJ2-2; the D is unclear. The length of the CDR3 is 18 residues. Trimming took off 3 bases at V and 2 bases at J, with 19 bases between the two ends. Germline values: CDR1 PRHDT, CDR2 FYEKMQ (reference sequence). The CDR3 here is CASSFNFEPRPNTGELFF. In DNA, the CDR3 is TGTGCCAGCAGCTTCAATTTTGAGCCCCGCCCCAACACCGGGGAGCTGTTTTTT.